One and the same sample provided the 13 T cell receptor beta chains below, sequenced in a study of cytomegalovirus exposure and HLA in healthy donors. PCR was performed using 60 Vbeta and 13 Jbeta primers. Measured with immunoSEQ multiplex PCR; TCRdb has only the in-frame clones, and not every one. This sample has approximately 220,000 clones, with about four fifths found just once. Sequencing was done on a sample of PBMCs. These receptors all come from a man aged 30-40 years in good health and CMV-seronegative.

This chain links TRBV7-9 with TRBJ2-2; perhaps TRBD1 as D (6 bases). V gave up 5 bases and J gave up 7 bases, with 14 bases separating them. CDR3 length: 14 amino acids. Per the germline V gene, CDR1 is SEHNR and CDR2 is FQNEAQ (reference sequence). The CDR3 protein is CASSPNRVGGELFF. The CDR3 nucleotides read TGTGCCAGCAGCCCGAACAGGGTTGGCGGGGAGCTGTTTTTT.

The gene calls are TRBV6-5 and TRBJ1-1; D not certain. The CDR3 has 14 residues. The V and J ends lost 5 bases and 1 base respectively, with 11 bases between them. CDR1 is MNHEY, CDR2 SVGAGI, per germline. In DNA form, the CDR3 reads TGTGCCAGCAGTCCCGGACTGAAGAACACTGAAGCTTTCTTT. This gives the protein CASSPGLKNTEAFF.

This clone was detected only a few times. The gene calls are TRBV7-2 and TRBJ1-1, with 8 bases matching TRBD1. Germline V lookup: CDR1 SGHTA, CDR2 FQGNSA. With 8 bases clipped from V and 0 bases from J, the junction kept 8 bases outside the gene matches. This CDR3 region has 15 residues. The CDR3 DNA reads TGTGCCAGCCGGGCAGGGGGCGTTGTGAACACTGAAGCTTTCTTT. Its protein product is CASRAGGVVNTEAFF.

The rearrangement links TRBV28 to TRBJ1-5; 9 nucleotides agree with TRBD1. Germline V gene lookup returns CDR1 MDHEN and CDR2 SYDVKM. The V gene end was trimmed by 5 bases and the J gene end by 4 bases; junction bases not matched to a gene: 6. The CDR3 is made up of 15 amino acids. The CDR3 reads CASSLDRGVNQPQHF. DNA of the CDR3: TGTGCCAGCAGTCTGGACAGGGGAGTTAATCAGCCCCAGCATTTT. Full variable domain (missing parts from reference TRBV28 and TRBJ1-5): DVKVTQSSRYLVKRTGEKVFLECVQDMDHENMFWYRQDPGLGLRLIYFSYDVKMKEKGDIPEGYSVSREKKERFSLILESASTNQTSMYLCASSLDRGVNQPQHFGDGTRLSIL.

The V and J genes are TRBV9 and TRBJ2-2; 9 nucleotides line up with TRBD1. The CDR3 consists of 16 residues. J lost 3 bases, V lost 4 bases, and 7 bases had no gene match. Per germline, CDR1 SGDLS and CDR2 YYNGEE. Here the CDR3 reads CASSSLQGAYTGELFF. The CDR3, as DNA: TGTGCCAGCAGCTCTTTACAGGGGGCCTACACCGGGGAGCTGTTTTTT.

The rearrangement joins TRBV6-1 to TRBJ1-5, with D perhaps matching TRBD1 (6 bases). This CDR3 is built from 15 residues. V shed 6 bases and J shed 1 base, with 13 bases lying between them. Germline values: CDR1 MNHNS, CDR2 SASEGT. As DNA, the CDR3 is TGTGCCAGCAGACAGGGATCCTGGAGCAATCAGCCCCAGCATTTT. Translated: CASRQGSWSNQPQHF.

The chain couples TRBV19 to TRBJ2-7; possibly TRBD2 for D (6 bases). CDR3 length: 14 residues. V shed 5 bases and J shed 3 bases, with 14 bases lying between them. Germline V gene data show CDR1 as LNHDA and CDR2 as SQIVND (reference sequence). The CDR3 bases are TGTGCCAGTAGTGGGCCGGGAGCCGACTACGAGCAGTACTTC. Protein product: CASSGPGADYEQYF.

The chain links TRBV7-9 to TRBJ1-1; D is possibly TRBD1 (6 bases). V was cut by 3 bases and J by 3 bases, with 17 bases left in between. The CDR3 extends over 16 amino acids. CDR1 is SEHNR and CDR2 is FQNEAQ in the germline V gene (reference sequence). The chain's CDR3 is CASSFTGKDGYTEAFF. CDR3 nucleotides: TGTGCCAGCAGCTTTACAGGGAAGGACGGTTACACTGAAGCTTTCTTT.

This chain uses TRBV28 with TRBJ1-1, with 9 bases identical to TRBD1. The CDR3 spans 14 residues. Germline V CDR1 and CDR2: MDHEN, SYDVKM. Germline trimming cut 6 bases from V and 10 bases from J; bases unmatched to any gene: 12. CDR3 region: CASRYRDRALRAFF. Written as DNA, the CDR3 is TGTGCCAGCAGGTACCGGGACAGGGCTTTACGAGCTTTCTTT.

The CDR3 nucleotides are TGTGCCAGCAGCGCCTCTAGCGGGGGGGCCTACGAGCAGTACTTC. It yields the protein CASSASSGGAYEQYF. The V call is TRBV7-2, the J call TRBJ2-7, with TRBD2 matching over 12 bases. The CDR3 extends over 15 amino acids. Germline-derived CDR1 and CDR2 are SGHTA and FQGNSA. Germline trimming cut 5 bases from V and 2 bases from J; bases unmatched to any gene: 4.

This sequence joins TRBV5-5 and TRBJ1-6, with D maybe TRBD1 (5 bases). The CDR3 sequence is 15 residues long. The ends were cut back, 4 bases at V and 7 bases at J, with 15 bases in the middle. The germline V gene encodes CDR1 SGHKS and CDR2 YYEKEE (reference sequence). The CDR3 bases are TGTGCCAGCAGCCTGAACAGGATTTTAAATTCACCCCTCCACTTT. Residues: CASSLNRILNSPLHF.

The chain links TRBV1 to TRBJ1-5; the table assigns TRBD1, which was not confirmed against the DNA. TRBV1 is noted as a pseudogene. CDR3 length: 17 amino acids. The CDR3 protein is CTSSHLRYRGWRQPQHF. In DNA, the CDR3 is TGCACCAGCAGCCACTTAAGATACAGGGGTTGGCGGCAGCCCCAGCATTTT.

In its sample, this clone was seen a few times. This chain joins TRBV5-4 and TRBJ2-5; 12 bases agree with TRBD2. Trimming cost V 4 bases and J 4 bases; bases outside gene matches: 8. CDR3 size: 16 residues. Germline CDR1 and CDR2: SGHNT and YYREEE (reference sequence). CDR3 coding DNA: TGTGCCAGCAGCAGACCAACTAGCGGGGGGTCAGAGACCCAGTACTTC. Its translation is CASSRPTSGGSETQYF.